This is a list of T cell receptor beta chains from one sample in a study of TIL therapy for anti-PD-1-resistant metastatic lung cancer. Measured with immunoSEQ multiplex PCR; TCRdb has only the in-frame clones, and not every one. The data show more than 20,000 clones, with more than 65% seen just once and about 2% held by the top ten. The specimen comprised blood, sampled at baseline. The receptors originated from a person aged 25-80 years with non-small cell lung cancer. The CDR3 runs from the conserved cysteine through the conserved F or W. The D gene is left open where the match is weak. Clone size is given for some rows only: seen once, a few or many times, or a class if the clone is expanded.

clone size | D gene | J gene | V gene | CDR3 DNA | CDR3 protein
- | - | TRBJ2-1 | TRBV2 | TGTGCCAGCAGTGAAGCTTTTGCGATATACAATGAGCAGTTCTTC | CASSEAFAIYNEQFF
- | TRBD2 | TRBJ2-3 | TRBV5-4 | TGTGCCAGCCCGGGACTAGCGGGAGAGCACTCGAGCACAGATACGCAGTATTTT | CASPGLAGEHSSTDTQYF
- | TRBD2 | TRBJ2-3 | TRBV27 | TGTGCCAGCAGTCGCGGGGGGGCGCCGGGAGATACGCAGTATTTT | CASSRGGAPGDTQYF
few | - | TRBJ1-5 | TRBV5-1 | TGCGCCAGCAGCCCCAGCTGGGGGGACGAGCCCCAGCATTTT | CASSPSWGDEPQHF
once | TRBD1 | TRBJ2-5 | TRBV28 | TGTGCCAGCAGCCGAACAGGGGGTCGGACCCAGTACTTC | CASSRTGGRTQYF
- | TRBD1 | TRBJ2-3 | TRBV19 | TGTGCCAGTAGTATAGGGGGACAGATTAGCACAGATACGCAGTATTTT | CASSIGGQISTDTQYF
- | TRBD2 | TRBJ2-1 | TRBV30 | TGTGCCTGGGCCCAGACTAGCGGGATCCATGAGCAGTTCTTC | CAWAQTSGIHEQFF
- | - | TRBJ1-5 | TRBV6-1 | TGTGCCAGCAGTGACCCCGTTCAGGTCGATCAGCCCCAGCATTTT | CASSDPVQVDQPQHF
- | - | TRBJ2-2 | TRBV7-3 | TGTGCCAGCAGAAGACAGTCGAACACCGGGGAGCTGTTTTTT | CASRRQSNTGELFF
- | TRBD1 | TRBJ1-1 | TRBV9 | TGTGCCAGCAGCGATACGACAGGGCCTAACACTGAAGCTTTCTTT | CASSDTTGPNTEAFF
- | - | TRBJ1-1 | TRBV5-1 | TGCGCCAGCAGCTTTGGTACGGGGCCAGGTGAAGCTTTCTTT | CASSFGTGPGEAFF
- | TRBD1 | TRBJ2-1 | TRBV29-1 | TGCAGCGTGGGGGGACAGGGCAATGAGCAGTTCTTC | CSVGGQGNEQFF
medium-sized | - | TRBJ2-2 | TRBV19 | TGTGCCAGTAGTGGCGGGACACTCAACACCGGGGAGCTGTTTTTT | CASSGGTLNTGELFF
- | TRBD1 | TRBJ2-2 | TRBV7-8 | TGTGCCAGCAGAAGAACAGGGGGCGGGACCAGGGAGCTGTTTTTT | CASRRTGGGTRELFF
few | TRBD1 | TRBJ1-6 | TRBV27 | TGTGCCAGCAGCCTAACCTGGACAGGGAATTTTCGTTCACCCCTCCACTTT | CASSLTWTGNFRSPLHF
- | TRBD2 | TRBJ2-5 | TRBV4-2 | TGTGCCAGCAGCCAAGGAAGACTAGCGGGGGGGCAAGAGACCCAGTACTTC | CASSQGRLAGGQETQYF
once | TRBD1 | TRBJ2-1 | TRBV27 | TGTGCCAGCAGTTTTGATCGGGACAGCTCCTACAATGAGCAGTTCTTC | CASSFDRDSSYNEQFF